This T cell receptor (beta chain) was sequenced for a study of glioma-infiltrating T cells. This clonotype occurred many times. Its target is not known. Findings and caveats of the study: Only very few CDR3 sequences appeared in both tissue and blood. Above-expected tissue-blood divergence occurred in all gliomas, most in low-grade ones.

TCR alpha and beta CDR3 regions were amplified from RNA using iRepertoire nested multiplex PCR. Tissue mRNA or PBMC total RNA, about 85-400 ng, went into one-step reverse transcription and amplification. TCRdb re-analysed the multiplex PCR reads in MiXCR, keeping a single row per CDR3 protein. The sample lists approximately 190,000 distinct CDR3 sequences, 32% occurring once. Germline V gene sequence: CDR1 SGHRS, CDR2 YFSETQ. The CDR3 loop spans 14 amino acids. Unmatched junction bases numbered 5, after V lost 5 bases and J lost 2 bases. This sequence was found in a human donor with low-grade glioma or glioblastoma, undergoing nonglioma brain surgery, or in good health (not recorded which). The chain recombines TRBV5-1 with TRBJ2-5; TRBD2 matches 8 bases. The sequenced sample consisted of glioma tissue, nonneoplastic brain tissue, or PBMCs (not recorded which). For the CDR3, the DNA is TGCGCCAGCAGAACTAGCGGCTATCAAGAGACCCAGTACTTC. Translating gives CASRTSGYQETQYF.